A selection of T cell receptor beta chains follows, all from one sample in a study of T cell clonotyping in hematopoietic cell transplantation. Measured with immunoSEQ multiplex PCR; TCRdb has only the in-frame clones, and not every one. The data contain about 45,000 clones, approximately 78% of them singletons. The source was peripheral blood mononuclear cells, collected before stem cell transplant. The receptor source for this set is a man between 60 and 75 years old with myelodysplastic syndrome. Some clones in this sample may be carry-over from other donors' samples. Both conserved end residues are part of each CDR3. The D gene is left open where the match is weak. Only part of the rows carry a size: once, few, many, or a class if the clone is expanded.

once	TRBV15	TRBJ1-4	-	TGTGCCACCAGCAGAGATCTGGGGACTGAAAAACTGTTTTTT	CATSRDLGTEKLFF
-	TRBV19	TRBJ2-1	-	TGTGCCAGTAGTATATTGGTAAGACAGAGCTCCTACAATGAGCAGTTCTTC	CASSILVRQSSYNEQFF
-	TRBV29-1	TRBJ2-6	-	TGCAGCGCGGACTCCGGGGCCAACGTCCTGACTTTC	CSADSGANVLTF
-	TRBV18	TRBJ1-4	-	TGTGCCAGCTCACCAGGGGGCATAGGAGAAAAACTGTTTTTT	CASSPGGIGEKLFF
-	TRBV5-1	TRBJ1-2	-	TGCGCCAGCAGCTTGGATGGGGCTAACTATGGCTACACCTTC	CASSLDGANYGYTF
-	TRBV15	TRBJ2-2	-	TGTGCCACCAGCAGAAGCTCACTCCAGGGGATAGGTGCCGGGGAGCTGTTTTTT	CATSRSSLQGIGAGELFF
few	TRBV30	TRBJ2-2	TRBD1	TGTGCCTGGGGGGGACAGCCCTCGAACACCGGGGAGCTGTTTTTT	CAWGGQPSNTGELFF
-	TRBV5-6	TRBJ1-2	-	TGTGCCAGCAAGACTTCGGCGGGCGCTTACACCTTC	CASKTSAGAYTF
-	TRBV9	TRBJ2-5	TRBD2	TGTGCCAGCAGCTCTGGGACTAGCGGGGGGGCCCGAGAGACCCAGTACTTC	CASSSGTSGGARETQYF
-	TRBV5-6	TRBJ2-7	-	TGTGCCAGCAGCTTTGGCAACGAGCAGTACTTC	CASSFGNEQYF
few	TRBV27	TRBJ1-1	-	TGTGCCAGCAACATGCAGGGTCCTAACACTGAAGCTTTCTTT	CASNMQGPNTEAFF
-	TRBV25-1	TRBJ1-2	TRBD1	TGTGCCAGTCGTTTCGACAGGGGCGGCTACACCTTC	CASRFDRGGYTF
-	TRBV7-9	TRBJ1-2	-	TGTGCCAGCAGCTTAGAATCTGGAGTCCTTGGCGGCTACACCTTC	CASSLESGVLGGYTF
-	TRBV6-5	TRBJ1-2	-	TGTGCCAGCAGTCGGACGGCAATCTATGGCTACACCTTC	CASSRTAIYGYTF
-	TRBV9	TRBJ1-6	TRBD1	TGTGCCAGCAGCGGCCACGGGACAGGGCAAAATTCACCCCTCCACTTT	CASSGHGTGQNSPLHF
-	TRBV30	TRBJ1-2	-	TGTGCCTGGCGAGGAGGGGCAGCGGGAAACTATGGCTACACCTTC	CAWRGGAAGNYGYTF
once	TRBV13	TRBJ2-2	TRBD1	TGTGCCAGCAGCTTAGGGACAGGGCCGATTCCACTGAACACCGGGGAGCTGTTTTTT	CASSLGTGPIPLNTGELFF
-	TRBV7-6	TRBJ2-1	TRBD1	TGTGCCAGCAGCTACCGACAGGGTCCGAGGAATGAGCAGTTCTTC	CASSYRQGPRNEQFF
-	TRBV5-1	TRBJ2-2	-	TGCGCCAGCAGCTTGGTCCAGGGTAAAGGGGAGCTGTTTTTT	CASSLVQGKGELFF
-	TRBV29-1	TRBJ2-3	TRBD1	TGCAGCGTTGGGACAGGTTCTATCAGCACAGATACGCAGTATTTT	CSVGTGSISTDTQYF
-	TRBV2	TRBJ1-1	TRBD1	TGTGCCAGCAGTGAAGCTCCCCCCGACAGGGCGAACACTGAAGCTTTCTTT	CASSEAPPDRANTEAFF
few	TRBV30	TRBJ1-2	-	TGTGCCTGGACTTCTCCGGAGAGGGCGTTGTCCTATGGCTACACCTTC	CAWTSPERALSYGYTF
-	TRBV4-2	TRBJ2-7	TRBD1	TGTGCCAGCAGCCAAGGGACAGGGGACTACGAGCAGTACTTC	CASSQGTGDYEQYF
once	TRBV7-9	TRBJ2-3	TRBD1	TGTGCCAGCAGCTTAACCGGGACAGGGCAAGATACGCAGTATTTT	CASSLTGTGQDTQYF
-	TRBV5-4	TRBJ2-1	TRBD2	TGTGCCAGCAGCTTAACTAGCGGGGGGCCCGATGAGCAGTTCTTC	CASSLTSGGPDEQFF
-	TRBV30	TRBJ1-3	TRBD1	TGTGCCTGGAGTGGGACAGGGGCTGGAAACACCATATATTTT	CAWSGTGAGNTIYF
-	TRBV5-4	TRBJ2-3	TRBD1	TGTGCCAGCAGCAGCCGGGACAGACGTTCTAGCACAGATACGCAGTATTTT	CASSSRDRRSSTDTQYF
-	TRBV25-1	TRBJ2-7	-	TGTGCCAGCAGGGCAAGGGAGCAGTACTTC	CASRAREQYF
once	TRBV5-1	TRBJ1-6	-	TGCGCCAGCAGCTTGAGGGGTGGCGATAATTCACCCCTCCACTTT	CASSLRGGDNSPLHF
-	TRBV7-2	TRBJ1-1	TRBD1	TGTGCCAGCAGCGTGGACAGGGGGCTTGCCTTT	CASSVDRGLAF
-	TRBV19	TRBJ2-1	TRBD1	TGTGCCAGTAGTATAGGGGACAGGTTCTACAATGAGCAGTTCTTC	CASSIGDRFYNEQFF
-	TRBV2	TRBJ2-3	TRBD2	TGTGCCAGCAGTGGACGACTAGCGGGGGGAACAGATACGCAGTATTTT	CASSGRLAGGTDTQYF
-	TRBV5-1	TRBJ1-2	-	TGCGCCAGCAGCTCCGGGAGCCTCGGGTATGGCTACACCTTC	CASSSGSLGYGYTF
few	TRBV25-1	TRBJ2-7	-	TGTGCCAGCAGTGAGGCCTACGAGCAGTACTTC	CASSEAYEQYF
few	TRBV10-1	TRBJ1-6	-	TGCGCCAGCAGTGAGTCTAACAATTCACCCCTCCACTTT	CASSESNNSPLHF
-	TRBV25-1	TRBJ1-2	-	TGTGCCAGCAGTGAATTTACTAGCGGGAGGGAAAGTGGCTACACCTTC	CASSEFTSGRESGYTF
-	TRBV7-9	TRBJ2-7	TRBD2	TGTGCCAGCAGTTTTCATAGCGGGGGGGCCGGGGAGCAGTACTTC	CASSFHSGGAGEQYF
few	TRBV9	TRBJ2-7	-	TGTGCCAGCAGCGTAGGACCGGCGGGATCCTACGAGCAGTACTTC	CASSVGPAGSYEQYF
-	TRBV7-9	TRBJ1-6	-	TGTGCCAGCAGCTTAGCGACCAGCGCCGCGAGATATTCACCCCTCCACTTT	CASSLATSAARYSPLHF
few	TRBV7-3	TRBJ2-2	TRBD1	TGTGCCAGCAGCTCTCCGGGACAGGGAGCGGCCGGGGAGCTGTTTTTT	CASSSPGQGAAGELFF
-	TRBV11-3	TRBJ2-3	-	TGTGCCAGCAGCTTGGGCCGGAATACGCAGTATTTT	CASSLGRNTQYF
-	TRBV10-3	TRBJ2-7	-	TGTGCCATTTCACCGGGACCCAGGTACTCCTACGAGCAGTACTTC	CAISPGPRYSYEQYF
-	TRBV27	TRBJ2-7	TRBD1	TGTGCCAGCAGTTTATCCCGGACAGGGAACGAGCAGTACTTC	CASSLSRTGNEQYF
-	TRBV20-1	TRBJ2-5	-	TGCAGTGCTAGAGATTTAGAGACCCAGTACTTC	CSARDLETQYF
-	TRBV7-8	TRBJ1-5	-	TGTGCCAGCAGCTTAGGCGGATCCGGGTTAGCTCAGCCCCAGCATTTT	CASSLGGSGLAQPQHF
-	TRBV11-2	TRBJ1-1	-	TGTGCCAGCAGCTTAGTGGGGGGGACGGGCACTGAAGCTTTCTTT	CASSLVGGTGTEAFF
-	TRBV28	TRBJ1-5	-	TGTGCCACCGACCCAAGACGTCAGCCCCAGCATTTT	CATDPRRQPQHF
few	TRBV5-6	TRBJ2-1	TRBD2	TGTGCCAGCAGCTTTTTTAGCGGGGGCCAGCAGTTCTTC	CASSFFSGGQQFF
few	TRBV7-2	TRBJ2-3	-	TGTGCCAGCAGCTTAGGCACTATTACAGATACGCAGTATTTT	CASSLGTITDTQYF
-	TRBV18	TRBJ1-5	-	TGTGCCAGCTCACCACGACAGACCAATCAGCCCCAGCATTTT	CASSPRQTNQPQHF
-	TRBV28	TRBJ1-2	TRBD1	TGTGCCAGCAGTTTACTGCAGGGGGCCGGAGGCTACACCTTC	CASSLLQGAGGYTF
-	TRBV30	TRBJ2-7	-	TGTGCCTGGAGTCAGGACAGCGAGCAGTACTTC	CAWSQDSEQYF
-	TRBV5-5	TRBJ2-5	-	TGTGCCAGCAGCAGGAGCCGGGGGGCCGCAGAGACCCAGTACTTC	CASSRSRGAAETQYF
-	TRBV5-6	TRBJ2-7	TRBD1	TGTGCCAGCAGCTCGGAACCGGGACAGGGGTACGAGCAGTACTTC	CASSSEPGQGYEQYF
-	TRBV27	TRBJ2-7	-	TGTGCCAGCAGTTTACTCGGACAGACATCGCCGCAGTACTTC	CASSLLGQTSPQYF
-	TRBV27	TRBJ2-7	-	TGTGCCAGCGGACGACAGATCTCCTACGAGCAGTACTTC	CASGRQISYEQYF